The rows below give T cell receptor beta chains drawn from one sample of a study of blood T cell repertoires in COVID-19. Produced via immunoSEQ multiplex PCR; TCRdb's table is partial and in-frame only. The table lists about 110,000 clones, around four fifths of them singletons. The specimen was peripheral blood. Receptors originate from a woman in her 70s with acute or convalescent COVID-19. The CDR3 runs from the conserved cysteine through the conserved F or W. Fields, in order: clone size, CDR3 length, V gene, D gene, J gene, CDR3 DNA, CDR3 protein. A D gene is named only where the DNA matches it firmly. Expanded clones get a size class; other rows say once, few or many, or leave the size out.

-	14	TRBV11-2	-	TRBJ2-1	TGTGCCAGCAGCCCCGGGACTGGTAACAATGAGCAGTTCTTC	CASSPGTGNNEQFF
-	17	TRBV28	TRBD2	TRBJ2-1	TGTGCCAGCAGCCCTAGCGGGAGGGCAGGGTCCTACAATGAGCAGTTCTTC	CASSPSGRAGSYNEQFF
-	18	TRBV27	-	TRBJ2-1	TGTGCCAGCAGTTTGTTTATCCCCGCCGACAGCTCCTACAATGAGCAGTTCTTC	CASSLFIPADSSYNEQFF
-	14	TRBV6-1	TRBD1	TRBJ1-4	TGTGCCAGCAGGTCAGGGGGCGGGGGTGAAAAACTGTTTTTT	CASRSGGGGEKLFF
-	17	TRBV14	TRBD1	TRBJ1-3	TGTGCCAGCAGCCAATACGACAGGGGGCTCTATGGAAACACCATATATTTT	CASSQYDRGLYGNTIYF
-	14	TRBV30	-	TRBJ1-3	TGTGCCTGGAGTGCCTCTAGCTCTGGAAACACCATATATTTT	CAWSASSSGNTIYF
few	17	TRBV24-1	TRBD1	TRBJ2-2	TGTGCCACCAGTGATTTGAGGGGACAGGGAGGGACCGGGGAGCTGTTTTTT	CATSDLRGQGGTGELFF
-	16	TRBV24-1	-	TRBJ2-2	TGTGCCACCAGTGTCCCCACCCCAGTGGGGCCCGGGGAGCTGTTTTTT	CATSVPTPVGPGELFF
-	17	TRBV5-6	TRBD1	TRBJ2-2	TGTGCCAGCAGCTGGAGGCCGACAGGGGTGAACAACGGGGAGCTGTTTTTT	CASSWRPTGVNNGELFF
few	15	TRBV4-1	TRBD1	TRBJ1-6	TGCGCCAGCAGCCAAGAGGACAGGGGCGTAACACCCCTCCACTTT	CASSQEDRGVTPLHF
-	15	TRBV4-1	-	TRBJ1-1	TGCGCCAGCAGCCAAGAAGGTCAGGGGACCACTGAAGCTTTCTTT	CASSQEGQGTTEAFF
few	16	TRBV10-2	TRBD2	TRBJ2-3	TGCGCTAGTAGGGTGCTAGCGGGGGGGCTCACAGATACGCAGTATTTT	CASRVLAGGLTDTQYF
-	12	TRBV19	-	TRBJ2-7	TGTGCCAGTAGTACCGACAGGAGAAGTTGGTACTTC	CASSTDRRSWYF
-	14	TRBV4-1	-	TRBJ2-5	TGCGCCAGCAGCCAAGACTCAGGGGTGGAGACCCAGTACTTC	CASSQDSGVETQYF
-	14	TRBV28	-	TRBJ2-3	TGTGCCAGCAGCCAACCCACAGGGTCAGATACGCAGTATTTT	CASSQPTGSDTQYF
-	13	TRBV12-3/TRBV12-4	-	TRBJ1-6	TGTGCCAGCAGTACGAGACAGAATTCACCCCTCCACTTT	CASSTRQNSPLHF
-	14	TRBV18	-	TRBJ1-4	TGTGCCAGCTCACCAGGGCAGGGAGGCGAAAAACTGTTTTTT	CASSPGQGGEKLFF
-	13	TRBV14	-	TRBJ1-5	TGTGCCAGCAGCCAAGGGCTCAATCAGCCCCAGCATTTT	CASSQGLNQPQHF
few	15	TRBV7-9	TRBD1	TRBJ2-1	TGTGCCAGCAGCCCGGGACAGGGAGGACACAATGAGCAGTTCTTC	CASSPGQGGHNEQFF
-	15	TRBV9	-	TRBJ1-1	TGTGCCAGCAGCGTAGCCCCAATCACAGGGCCCTGGGCTTTCTTT	CASSVAPITGPWAFF
few	18	TRBV28	-	TRBJ1-5	TGTGCCAGCAGTATACCCCAGGGACGGGGGGAGGTCAATCAGCCCCAGCATTTT	CASSIPQGRGEVNQPQHF
-	17	TRBV10-3	TRBD1	TRBJ1-4	TGTGCCATCATATACAGGGGAGAGGGGGCAACTAATGAAAAACTGTTTTTT	CAIIYRGEGATNEKLFF
many	18	TRBV3-1/TRBV3-2	TRBD2	TRBJ2-3	TGTGCCAGCAGTCCGGTAGCGGGAGTGGAAGGAGTGACAGATACGCAGTATTTT	CASSPVAGVEGVTDTQYF
-	16	TRBV5-4	-	TRBJ2-2	TGTGCCAGCAGCTTGGCACTAGCCTCGAACACCGGGGAGCTGTTTTTT	CASSLALASNTGELFF
-	15	TRBV11-3	TRBD1	TRBJ2-3	TGTGCCAGCAGCTTGGGGGACAGAAGCACAGATACGCAGTATTTT	CASSLGDRSTDTQYF
-	15	TRBV6-5	TRBD1	TRBJ1-4	TGTGCCAGCAGGGCGGACAGGAGCCCTAATGAAAAACTGTTTTTT	CASRADRSPNEKLFF
few	16	TRBV6-1	-	TRBJ1-5	TGTGCCAGCAGTGAAAGTAGAACGCGCAGCAATCAGCCCCAGCATTTT	CASSESRTRSNQPQHF
-	17	TRBV9	-	TRBJ1-6	TGTGCCAGCAGCGTAGCCCCGACAGGCCTAGGGGATTCACCCCTCCACTTT	CASSVAPTGLGDSPLHF
-	13	TRBV25-1	-	TRBJ1-2	TGTGCCAGCAGTGAGGGAGCACTCTATGGCTACACCTTC	CASSEGALYGYTF
-	11	TRBV2	-	TRBJ2-3	TGTGCCAGCACAGGCCAGGGTACGCAGTATTTT	CASTGQGTQYF
few	15	TRBV7-8	-	TRBJ1-3	TGTGCCAGCAGCAATGTACAGGGTACTGGAAACACCATATATTTT	CASSNVQGTGNTIYF
few	14	TRBV2	-	TRBJ1-1	TGTGCCAGCACTGCAGGGATTGGAGTGACTGAAGCTTTCTTT	CASTAGIGVTEAFF
-	14	TRBV6-1	TRBD2	TRBJ2-1	TGTGCCAGCAGTGAGACTAGCGGGACAAGGGAGCAGTTCTTC	CASSETSGTREQFF
-	13	TRBV7-2	TRBD2	TRBJ2-1	TGTGCCAGCAGCTTAGATCCTAGCGGGAGTGAGTTCTTC	CASSLDPSGSEFF
-	12	TRBV10-1	TRBD2	TRBJ2-2	TGCGCCAGCGGGAGGGAAACCGGGGAGCTGTTTTTT	CASGRETGELFF
-	14	TRBV18	-	TRBJ2-4	TGTGCCAGCTCACTCCAGGGGGAGGCAAACATTCAGTACTTC	CASSLQGEANIQYF
-	14	TRBV7-2	-	TRBJ1-2	TGTGCCAGCAGCCCCGCCGGGGGGGCGGATGGCTACACCTTC	CASSPAGGADGYTF
-	13	TRBV7-9	-	TRBJ1-2	TGTGCCAGCAGCCCCAGAACCCCCTATGGCTACACCTTC	CASSPRTPYGYTF
-	16	TRBV5-1	TRBD2	TRBJ2-1	TGCGCCAGCAGCTTGGAAAGCGGGAGAGGCTACAATGAGCAGTTCTTC	CASSLESGRGYNEQFF
-	14	TRBV5-5	-	TRBJ1-4	TGTGCCAGCAGCACCGGTGCAACTAATGAAAAACTGTTTTTT	CASSTGATNEKLFF
-	16	TRBV18	TRBD2	TRBJ2-1	TGTGCCAGCTCACCATTAGCGGGAGGGCAGGGCAATGAGCAGTTCTTC	CASSPLAGGQGNEQFF
-	11	TRBV6-6	-	TRBJ1-2	TGTGCCAGCAGGAGCGCTCTTGGCTACACCTTC	CASRSALGYTF
once	13	TRBV24-1	TRBD1	TRBJ1-5	TGTGCCACCAGTGGACAGGGATATCAGCCCCAGCATTTT	CATSGQGYQPQHF
-	11	TRBV30	TRBD2	TRBJ2-7	TGTGCCTGGACTAGCGGGACCGAGCAGTACTTC	CAWTSGTEQYF
few	13	TRBV2	-	TRBJ1-1	TGTGCCAGCGGTGAGCAACTTAACACTGAAGCTTTCTTT	CASGEQLNTEAFF
few	16	TRBV7-2	TRBD2	TRBJ2-7	TGTGCCAGCAGCTCAGTGGGCGGGAGGGGGCCCTACGAGCAGTACTTC	CASSSVGGRGPYEQYF
-	16	TRBV6-2/TRBV6-3	-	TRBJ1-1	TGTGCCAGCAGTTACTCGGCCCGGGGGGTGAACACTGAAGCTTTCTTT	CASSYSARGVNTEAFF
-	19	TRBV19	-	TRBJ1-2	TGTGCCAGTAGTATAAGCGCAGGGGCTCGCTTTTCAGCTAACTATGGCTACACCTTC	CASSISAGARFSANYGYTF
-	12	TRBV6-5	-	TRBJ2-7	TGTGCCAGCAGAGATCTAGAGAGTGAGCAGTACTTC	CASRDLESEQYF